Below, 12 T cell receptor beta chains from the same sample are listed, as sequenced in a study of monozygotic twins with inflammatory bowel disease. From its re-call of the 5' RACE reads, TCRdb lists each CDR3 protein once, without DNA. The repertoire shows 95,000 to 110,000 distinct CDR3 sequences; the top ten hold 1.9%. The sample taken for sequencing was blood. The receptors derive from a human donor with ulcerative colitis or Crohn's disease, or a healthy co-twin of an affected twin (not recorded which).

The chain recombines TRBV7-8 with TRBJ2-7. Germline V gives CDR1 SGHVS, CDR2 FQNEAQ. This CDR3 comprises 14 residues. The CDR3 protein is CASSPIHSSYEQYF.

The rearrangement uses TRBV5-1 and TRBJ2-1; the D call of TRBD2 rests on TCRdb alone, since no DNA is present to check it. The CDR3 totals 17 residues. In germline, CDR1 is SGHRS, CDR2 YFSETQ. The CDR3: CASSSGLAGGPGGEQFF.

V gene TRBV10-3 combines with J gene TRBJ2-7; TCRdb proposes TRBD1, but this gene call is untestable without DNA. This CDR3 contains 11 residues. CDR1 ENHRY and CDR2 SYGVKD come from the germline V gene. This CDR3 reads CAIRQGDEQYF.

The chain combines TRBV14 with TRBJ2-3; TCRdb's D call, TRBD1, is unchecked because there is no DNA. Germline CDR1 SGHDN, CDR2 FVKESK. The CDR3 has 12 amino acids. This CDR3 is CASSPRANTQYF.

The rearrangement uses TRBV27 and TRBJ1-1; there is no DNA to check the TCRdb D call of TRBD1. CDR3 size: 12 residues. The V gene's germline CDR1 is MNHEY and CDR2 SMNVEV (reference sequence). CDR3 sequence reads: CASSSPPGRAFF.

The CDR3 protein is CASRRDRDTDTQYF. The rearrangement joins TRBV5-1 to TRBJ2-3; the D call from TCRdb, TRBD1, cannot be confirmed without DNA. Germline V lookup: CDR1 SGHRS, CDR2 YFSETQ. This CDR3 is 14 amino acids long.

The CDR3: CSARDLLATGELFF. The genes are TRBV20-1 and TRBJ2-2. The CDR3 loop spans 14 amino acids. The V gene's germline CDR1 is DFQATT and CDR2 SNEGSKA (reference sequence).

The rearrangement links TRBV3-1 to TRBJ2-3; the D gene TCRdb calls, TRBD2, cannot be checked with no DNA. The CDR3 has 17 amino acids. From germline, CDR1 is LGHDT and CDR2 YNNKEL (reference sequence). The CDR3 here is CASSPDPRGPHTDTQYF.

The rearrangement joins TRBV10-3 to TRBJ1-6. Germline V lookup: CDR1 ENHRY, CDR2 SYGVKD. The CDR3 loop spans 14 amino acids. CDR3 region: CAISESANFSPLHF.

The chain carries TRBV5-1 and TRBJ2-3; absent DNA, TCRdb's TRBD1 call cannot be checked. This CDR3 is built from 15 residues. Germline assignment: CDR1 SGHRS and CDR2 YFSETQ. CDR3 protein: CASSAIQGSTDTQYF.

The CDR3 is CASRPGEETQYF. This chain links TRBV28 with TRBJ2-5. The length of the CDR3 is 12 residues. Germline-derived CDR1 and CDR2 are MDHEN and SYDVKM.

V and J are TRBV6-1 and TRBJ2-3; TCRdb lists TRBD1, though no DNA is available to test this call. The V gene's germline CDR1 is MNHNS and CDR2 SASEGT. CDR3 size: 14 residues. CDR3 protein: CATAGDRGLRTQYF.